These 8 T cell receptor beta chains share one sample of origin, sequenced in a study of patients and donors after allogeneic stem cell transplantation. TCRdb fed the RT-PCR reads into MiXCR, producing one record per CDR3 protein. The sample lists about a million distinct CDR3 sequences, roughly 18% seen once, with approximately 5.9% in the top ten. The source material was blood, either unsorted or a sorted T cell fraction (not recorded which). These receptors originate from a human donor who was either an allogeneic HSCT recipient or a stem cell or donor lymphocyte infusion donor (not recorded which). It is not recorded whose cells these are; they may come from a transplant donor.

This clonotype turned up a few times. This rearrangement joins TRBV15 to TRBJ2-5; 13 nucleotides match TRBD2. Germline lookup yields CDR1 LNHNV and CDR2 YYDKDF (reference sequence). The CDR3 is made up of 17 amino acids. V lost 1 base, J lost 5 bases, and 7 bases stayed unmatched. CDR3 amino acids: CATSRGRTSGRRETQYF. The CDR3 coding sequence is TGTGCCACCAGCAGAGGAAGGACTAGCGGGAGACGGGAGACCCAGTACTTC.

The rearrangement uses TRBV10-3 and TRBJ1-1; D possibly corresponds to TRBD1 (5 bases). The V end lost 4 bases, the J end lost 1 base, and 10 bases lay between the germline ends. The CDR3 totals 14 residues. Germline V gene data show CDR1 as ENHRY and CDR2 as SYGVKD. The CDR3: CAISVRDPNTEAFF. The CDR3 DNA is TGTGCCATCAGTGTCCGGGACCCGAACACTGAAGCTTTCTTT.

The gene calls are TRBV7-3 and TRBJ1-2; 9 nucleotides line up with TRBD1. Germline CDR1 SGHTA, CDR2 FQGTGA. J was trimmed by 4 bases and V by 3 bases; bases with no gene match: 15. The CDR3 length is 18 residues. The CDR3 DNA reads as TGTGCCAGCAGCTTCGCCCCGGGACAGGGAAGTTCACCCTATGGCTACACCTTC. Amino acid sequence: CASSFAPGQGSSPYGYTF.

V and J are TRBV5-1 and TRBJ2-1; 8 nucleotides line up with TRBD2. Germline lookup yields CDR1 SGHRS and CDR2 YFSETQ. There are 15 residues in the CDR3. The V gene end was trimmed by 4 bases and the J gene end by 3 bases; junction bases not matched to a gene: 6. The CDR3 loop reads CASSQTAGDYNEQFF. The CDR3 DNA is TGCGCCAGCAGCCAGACAGCGGGGGACTACAATGAGCAGTTCTTC.

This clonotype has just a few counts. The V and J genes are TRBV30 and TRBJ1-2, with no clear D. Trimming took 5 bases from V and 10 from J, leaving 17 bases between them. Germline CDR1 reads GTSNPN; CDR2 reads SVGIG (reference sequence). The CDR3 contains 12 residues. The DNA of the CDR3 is TGTGCCTGGGGCTCGAAAATGCGGGTCTACACCTTC. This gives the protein CAWGSKMRVYTF.

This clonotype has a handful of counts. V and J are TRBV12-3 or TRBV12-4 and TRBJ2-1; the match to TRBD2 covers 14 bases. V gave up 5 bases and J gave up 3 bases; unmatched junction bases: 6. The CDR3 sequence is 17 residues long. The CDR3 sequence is CASSPSGLAGVYNEQFF. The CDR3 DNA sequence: TGTGCCAGCAGTCCCTCGGGACTAGCGGGAGTCTACAATGAGCAGTTCTTC.

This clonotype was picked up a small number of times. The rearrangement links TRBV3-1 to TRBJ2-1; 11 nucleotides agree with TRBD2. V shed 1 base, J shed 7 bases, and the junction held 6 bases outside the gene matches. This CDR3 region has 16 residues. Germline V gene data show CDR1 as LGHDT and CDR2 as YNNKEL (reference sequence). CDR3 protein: CASSQVRPSGGNEQFF. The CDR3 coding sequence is TGTGCCAGCAGCCAAGTTAGGCCTAGCGGGGGGAATGAGCAGTTCTTC.

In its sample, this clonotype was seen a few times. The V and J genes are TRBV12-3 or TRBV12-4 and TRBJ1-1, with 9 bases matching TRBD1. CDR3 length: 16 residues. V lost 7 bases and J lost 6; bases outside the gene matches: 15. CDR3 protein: CASTLGTGRNRPEAFF. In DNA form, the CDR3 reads TGTGCCAGCACCCTTGGGACAGGGCGTAATCGGCCTGAAGCTTTCTTT.